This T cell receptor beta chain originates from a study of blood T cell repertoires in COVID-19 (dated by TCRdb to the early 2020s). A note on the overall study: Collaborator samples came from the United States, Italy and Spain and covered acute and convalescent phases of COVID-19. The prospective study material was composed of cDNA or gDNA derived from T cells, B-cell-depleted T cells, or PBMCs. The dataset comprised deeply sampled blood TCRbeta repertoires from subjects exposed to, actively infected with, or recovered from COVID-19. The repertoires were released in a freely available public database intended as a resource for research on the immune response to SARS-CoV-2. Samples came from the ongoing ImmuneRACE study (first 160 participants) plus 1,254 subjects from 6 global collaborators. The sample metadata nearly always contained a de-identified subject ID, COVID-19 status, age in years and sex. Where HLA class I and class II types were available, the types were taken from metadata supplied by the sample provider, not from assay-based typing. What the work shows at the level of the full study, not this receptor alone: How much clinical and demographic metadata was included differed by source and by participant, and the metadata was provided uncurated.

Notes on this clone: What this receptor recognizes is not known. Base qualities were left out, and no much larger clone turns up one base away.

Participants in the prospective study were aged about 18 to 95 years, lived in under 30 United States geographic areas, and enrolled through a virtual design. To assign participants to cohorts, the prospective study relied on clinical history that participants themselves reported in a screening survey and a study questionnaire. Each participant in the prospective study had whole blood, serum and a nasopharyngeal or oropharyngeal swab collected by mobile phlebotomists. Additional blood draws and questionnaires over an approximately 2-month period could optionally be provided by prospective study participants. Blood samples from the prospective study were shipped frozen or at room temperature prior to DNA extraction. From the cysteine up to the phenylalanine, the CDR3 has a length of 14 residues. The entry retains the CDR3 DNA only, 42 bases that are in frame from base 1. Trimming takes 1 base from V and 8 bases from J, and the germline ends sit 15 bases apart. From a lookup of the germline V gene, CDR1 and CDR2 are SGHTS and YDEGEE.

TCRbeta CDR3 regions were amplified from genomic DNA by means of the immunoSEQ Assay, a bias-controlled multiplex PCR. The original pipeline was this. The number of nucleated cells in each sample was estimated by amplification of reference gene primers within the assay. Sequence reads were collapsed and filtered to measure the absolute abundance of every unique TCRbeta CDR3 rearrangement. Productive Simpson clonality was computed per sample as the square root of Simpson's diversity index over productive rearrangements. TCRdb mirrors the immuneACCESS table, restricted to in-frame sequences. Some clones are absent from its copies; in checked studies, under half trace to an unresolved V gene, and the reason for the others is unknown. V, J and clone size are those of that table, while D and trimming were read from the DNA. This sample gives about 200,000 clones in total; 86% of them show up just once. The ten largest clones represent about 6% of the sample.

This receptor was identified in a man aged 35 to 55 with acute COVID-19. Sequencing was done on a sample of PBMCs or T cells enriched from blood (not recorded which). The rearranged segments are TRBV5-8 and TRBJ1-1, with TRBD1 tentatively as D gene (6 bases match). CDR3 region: CASSLYAGAQEAFF. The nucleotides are TGTGCCAGCAGCTTGTATGCAGGGGCCCAAGAAGCTTTCTTT.